This T cell receptor beta chain came from a study of blood T cell repertoires in COVID-19 (dated by TCRdb to 2020 to 2022). Regarding the research as a whole: Samples covering the acute and convalescent phases of COVID-19 were provided by collaborators in the United States, Italy and Spain. Where available, HLA class I and class II types were taken from metadata supplied by the sample provider and were not determined by assay-based typing. Deeply sampled blood TCRbeta repertoires from subjects exposed to, actively infected with, or recovered from COVID-19 were included in the dataset. The repertoires were released in a freely available public database meant as a resource for research on the immune response to SARS-CoV-2. Samples came from the ongoing ImmuneRACE study (first 160 participants) plus 1,254 subjects from 6 global collaborators. The material from the prospective study consisted of cDNA or gDNA derived from T cells, B-cell-depleted T cells, or PBMCs. Sample metadata almost always included a de-identified subject ID, COVID-19 status, age in years and sex. Results the study describes overall, beyond this receptor: Clinical and demographic metadata were provided uncurated, with the amount varying by source and participant.

TCRbeta CDR3 regions were amplified from genomic DNA by means of the immunoSEQ Assay, a bias-controlled multiplex PCR. As for the authors' bioinformatics: The number of nucleated cells in each sample was estimated by amplification of reference gene primers within the assay. To quantify the absolute abundance of each unique TCRbeta CDR3 rearrangement, sequence reads were collapsed and filtered. For each sample, productive Simpson clonality was calculated by taking the square root of Simpson's diversity index across productive rearrangements. Entries here come from immuneACCESS through TCRdb and include only in-frame sequences with V and J called. Some clones fail to appear in such tables; in the studies checked, an unresolved V gene covers under half of the shortfall, and the cause of the remainder is unknown. Clonal size and the V and J genes are those of that table, whereas D and trimming came from the DNA. The sample contains 200,000 or so clones, approximately 80% of them found a single time. The ten biggest clones cover approximately 2% of the sample.

A second Seattle source provided samples from volunteer blood donors who had recovered from COVID-19. Whole blood was collected in K2EDTA tubes by collaborating institutions according to the institutions' own protocols. For TCRbeta analysis, collaborator samples were shipped as frozen whole blood, as isolated PBMCs, or as DNA extracted from either sample type. This clone was seen at least ten times. What this receptor recognizes is not known. No much larger clonotype is one base removed from it; base qualities were not supplied. This TCR derives from a man aged 40-49 years who had recovered from COVID-19. Material for sequencing was peripheral blood.

The DNA sequence is as follows: TGTGCCAGCAGTCACCACAGGGGGGGGAACTATGGCTACACCTTC. The encoded protein is CASSHHRGGNYGYTF. The receptor chain draws on TRBV6-5 and TRBJ1-2, with 8 bases matching TRBD1. Taken from the germline V gene, the CDR1 and CDR2 loops are MNHEY and SVGAGI. V has 5 bases trimmed and J has 2 bases trimmed; junction bases matching no gene number 7. The CDR3 contains 15 residues, cysteine and phenylalanine counted. Only the CDR3 DNA stays, 45 bases, in frame from base 1.